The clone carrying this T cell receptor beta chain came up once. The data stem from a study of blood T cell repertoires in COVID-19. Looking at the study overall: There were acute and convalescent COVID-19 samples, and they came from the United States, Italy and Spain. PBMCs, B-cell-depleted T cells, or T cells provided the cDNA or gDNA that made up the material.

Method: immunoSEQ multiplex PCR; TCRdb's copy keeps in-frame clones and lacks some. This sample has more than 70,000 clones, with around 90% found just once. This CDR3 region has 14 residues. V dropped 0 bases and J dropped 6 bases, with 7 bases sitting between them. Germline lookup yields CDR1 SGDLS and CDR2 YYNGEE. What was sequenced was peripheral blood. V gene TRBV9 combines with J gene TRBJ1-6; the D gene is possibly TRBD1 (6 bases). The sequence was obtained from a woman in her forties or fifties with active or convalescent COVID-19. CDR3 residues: CASSVGRGNSPLHF. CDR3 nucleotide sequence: TGTGCCAGCAGCGTAGGCAGGGGTAATTCACCCCTCCACTTT.